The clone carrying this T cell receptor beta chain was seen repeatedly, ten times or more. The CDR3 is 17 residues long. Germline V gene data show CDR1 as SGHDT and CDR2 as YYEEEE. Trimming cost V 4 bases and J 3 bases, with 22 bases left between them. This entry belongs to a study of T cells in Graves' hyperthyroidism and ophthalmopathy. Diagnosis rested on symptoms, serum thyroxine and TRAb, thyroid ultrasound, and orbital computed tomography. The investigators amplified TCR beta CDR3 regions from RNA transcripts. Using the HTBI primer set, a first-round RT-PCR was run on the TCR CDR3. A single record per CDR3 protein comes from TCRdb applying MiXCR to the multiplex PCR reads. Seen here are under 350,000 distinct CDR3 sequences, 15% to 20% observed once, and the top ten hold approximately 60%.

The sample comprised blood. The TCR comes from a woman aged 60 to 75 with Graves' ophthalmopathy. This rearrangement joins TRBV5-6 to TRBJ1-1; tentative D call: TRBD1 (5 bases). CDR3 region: CASSGIGRGAGDTEAFF. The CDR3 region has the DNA TGTGCCAGCAGCGGAATAGGTAGGGGAGCTGGCGACACTGAAGCTTTCTTT.